The rows below give T cell receptor beta chains drawn from one sample of a study of blood T cell repertoires in COVID-19. Data came from immunoSEQ multiplex PCR; TCRdb stores just in-frame clones and leaves some out. The data show about 300,000 clones, approximately 89% seen once. The sequencing input was PBMCs or T cells enriched from blood (not recorded which). Every receptor here comes from a woman between 18 and 29 years old who had recovered from COVID-19. Both conserved end residues are part of each CDR3. D genes are given only for firm matches. Some rows have no size entry. The others give once, few or many, or a class for an expanded clone.

TRBJ1-3 NA 11 NA TRBV6-5 TGTGCCAACACGCCCGGAAACACCATATATTTT CANTPGNTIYF
TRBJ2-5 NA 13 NA TRBV4-3 TGCGCCAGCAGCCAACTACGCCGGGAAGGCCAGTACTTC CASSQLRREGQYF
TRBJ2-2 TRBD1 19 NA TRBV7-3 TGTGCCAGCAGCTCTATCGTGACGCGACAGGGTCCCAACACCGGGGAGCTGTTTTTT CASSSIVTRQGPNTGELFF
TRBJ2-5 TRBD2 15 NA TRBV7-2 TGTGCCAGCAGCTTAGTTGGACTAGCGCTGGAGACCCAGTACTTC CASSLVGLALETQYF
TRBJ2-5 NA 12 NA TRBV5-8 TGTGCCAGCAGCTTTGTCCCTGAGACCCAGTACTTC CASSFVPETQYF
TRBJ2-1 NA 12 few TRBV7-2 TGTGCCAGCAGCTTAGTTAACAATGAGCAGTTCTTC CASSLVNNEQFF
TRBJ2-2 NA 17 NA TRBV7-6 TGTGCCAGCAGCTTAGATTTGGAATTGCAGGGAACCGGGGAGCTGTTTTTT CASSLDLELQGTGELFF
TRBJ2-3 TRBD2 17 NA TRBV19 TGTGCCAGTAGTATAGATCTGCCAAAGCGGGGGAAAGATACGCAGTATTTT CASSIDLPKRGKDTQYF
TRBJ2-1 TRBD2 13 NA TRBV30 TGTGCCTGGAATAGCGTAGCGGGGAATGAGCAGTTCTTC CAWNSVAGNEQFF
TRBJ2-1 TRBD2 15 NA TRBV19 TGTGCCAGCAGAGAAACGGGAGGCTCGATTAAGGAGCAGTTCTTC CASRETGGSIKEQFF
TRBJ1-2 TRBD1 13 NA TRBV30 TGTGCCTGGAGTGTACAGGGGGACGGTGGCTACACCTTC CAWSVQGDGGYTF
TRBJ2-7 TRBD2 15 NA TRBV5-5 TGTGCCAGCAGCCTGGGGACTAGCGCCACCTACGAGCAGTACTTC CASSLGTSATYEQYF
TRBJ1-5 NA 12 NA TRBV7-2 TGTGCCAGCAGCTTAGTTGCAGGGCCCCAGCATTTT CASSLVAGPQHF
TRBJ1-4 TRBD1 17 NA TRBV19 TGTGCCAGTCCGGGACAGTCAACCCGTGCAACTAATGAAAAACTGTTTTTT CASPGQSTRATNEKLFF
TRBJ2-1 NA 15 NA TRBV19 TGTGCCAGTAGTAACCGGGACTCCTCCTACAATGAGCAGTTCTTC CASSNRDSSYNEQFF
TRBJ1-2 TRBD1 16 NA TRBV2 TGTGCCAGCAGTGAATCATGGCAGGGGGTTGATAGTGGCTACACCTTC CASSESWQGVDSGYTF
TRBJ2-1 NA 15 NA TRBV6-5 TGTGCCAGCACGAACGGCCCCAGGGGCTACAATGAGCAGTTCTTC CASTNGPRGYNEQFF